The sequence of this T cell receptor beta chain was determined in a study of a mutant IDH1 vaccine in newly diagnosed glioma. At the level of the study: There were 62.5% males and around 40% females among treated patients, whose mean age was 40.4 years. Most patients had received both radiotherapy and temozolomide, the prior options being radiotherapy, temozolomide, or both.

The CDR3 is made up of 13 amino acids. Germline trimming cut 5 bases from V and 8 bases from J; bases unmatched to any gene: 5. Germline V lookup: CDR1 MNHEY, CDR2 SVGAGI. Described time point: week 5, during vaccination. The vaccine gave 300 ug of a 20-mer mutant IDH1 peptide subcutaneously per dose. The study enrolled donors with new WHO grade 3 or 4 IDH1-mutant, ATRX-lost astrocytomas. Libraries were prepared by immunoSEQ multiplex PCR; TCRdb keeps only in-frame clonotypes and omits some of them. The table shows around 35,000 clones, with approximately 80% occurring only once. With regard to this clone: Its target is unknown.

This clonotype was sampled from a man younger than 40 with glioma. The specimen comprised PBMCs, sampled from a glioma patient whose treatment included an IDH1 peptide vaccine. The gene calls are TRBV6-5 and TRBJ1-4; 7 positions agree with TRBD1. CDR3 residues: CASSEQGREKLFF. Here the CDR3 DNA reads TGTGCCAGCAGTGAACAGGGGAGAGAAAAACTGTTTTTT.